These T cell receptor beta chains were read from a single sample in a study of vaccination and CD4 T cells after COVID-19. TCRdb re-derived calls from the PCR reads in MiXCR, one entry per CDR3 protein. The table has 15,000 to 20,000 distinct CDR3 sequences, around 62% seen once. Specimen: CD4+ T cells from blood, collected before SARS-CoV-2 vaccination. The receptor set was obtained from a human donor who had recovered from COVID-19. The CDR3 runs from the conserved cysteine through the conserved F or W.

V gene | CDR3 protein
TRBV7-3 | CASSLGGRPSYQETQYF
TRBV6-2/TRBV6-3 | CASRGLAASTDTQYF
TRBV7-2 | CASSLGAGQPQHF
TRBV7-2 | CASGRGAEAFF
TRBV6-2/TRBV6-3 | CASSYSAGGTEAFF
TRBV6-1 | CASSRSGGTDTQYF
TRBV4-1 | CASSQLGRASETQYF
TRBV6-1 | CASRRDYGLYEQFF
TRBV27 | CASSDPGQYQETQYF
TRBV20-1 | CSALDPTRTDTQYF
TRBV7-2 | CASSFASGRVGRGETQYF
TRBV20-1 | CSAAGLARFSYEQYF
TRBV20-1 | CSARGDREAFF
TRBV2 | CASEEETQYF
TRBV7-9 | CASSPNLRDYLGQETQYF
TRBV19 | CASSMGQGADTQYF
TRBV6-1 | CASSEGGTGANNQPQHF
TRBV7-8 | CASTITAGGSYEQYF
TRBV7-5 | CISVSEAFCSYRRNGYTF
TRBV7-9 | CASSRPGKPSETQYF
TRBV27 | CASSSRRLYGDTQYF
TRBV2 | CASTLRDSPYYGYTF
TRBV20-1 | CSARTRSKGYTF
TRBV20-1 | CSARDRWGQGNNNEQFF
TRBV5-1 | CASSLDPGSYGYTF
TRBV19 | CASSIAGGTPSQEQYF
TRBV10-3 | CAISESEGLITGELFF
TRBV6-1 | CASSDRDDNSPLHF
TRBV7-9 | CASSPTGGDLDYNEQFF
TRBV15 | CATSTPGGRGYTF
TRBV7-8 | CASSKQGYGYTF
TRBV21-1 | CASSKAPLAGAPETQYF
TRBV6-5 | CASSYSGLAGTYNEQFF
TRBV29-1 | CSTGGTNTEAFF
TRBV15 | CATSRLAPGTGELFF
TRBV23-1 | CASSQSGEETQYF
TRBV27 | CASSPGSLAKNIQYF
TRBV24-1 | CATSQRPNEQFF
TRBV20-1 | CSASRPSAYEQYF
TRBV4-1 | CASSHQQRTGRSNQPQHF